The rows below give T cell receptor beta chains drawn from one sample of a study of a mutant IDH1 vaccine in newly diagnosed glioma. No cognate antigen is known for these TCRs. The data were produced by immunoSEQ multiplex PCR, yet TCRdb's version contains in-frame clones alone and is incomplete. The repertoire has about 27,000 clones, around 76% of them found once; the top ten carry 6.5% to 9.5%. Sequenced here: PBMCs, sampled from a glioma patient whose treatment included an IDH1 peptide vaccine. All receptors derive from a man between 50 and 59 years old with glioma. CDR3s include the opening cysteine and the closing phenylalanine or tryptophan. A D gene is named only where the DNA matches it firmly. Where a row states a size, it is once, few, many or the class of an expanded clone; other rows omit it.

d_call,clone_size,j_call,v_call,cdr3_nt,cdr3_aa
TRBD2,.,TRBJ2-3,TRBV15,TGTGCCACTCTCGAGGAGCGGGGGACCTGGGATACGCAGTATTTT,CATLEERGTWDTQYF
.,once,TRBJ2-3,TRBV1,TGCACCAGCAGCCCCAGACCGGCTAGCGGGGGGGCATGCACAGATACGCAGTATTTT,CTSSPRPASGGACTDTQYF
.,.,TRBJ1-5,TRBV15,TGTGCCACCAGCAGCGGGGTCGGCAATCAGCCCCAGCATTTT,CATSSGVGNQPQHF
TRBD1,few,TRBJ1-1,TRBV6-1,TGTGCCAGCAGTGGACAGGGGCGGTACACTGAAGCTTTCTTT,CASSGQGRYTEAFF
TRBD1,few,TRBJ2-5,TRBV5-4,TGTGCCAGCAGCAGACAGGGTGAGGCCCAGTACTTC,CASSRQGEAQYF
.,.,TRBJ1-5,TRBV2,TGTGCCAGCAGGGAAAGGCCGGGTCAGCCCCAGCATTTT,CASRERPGQPQHF
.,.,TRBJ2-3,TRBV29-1,TGCAGCTCGGAGATTGGCACAGATACGCAGTATTTT,CSSEIGTDTQYF
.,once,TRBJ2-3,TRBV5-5,TGTGCCAGCAGCTGGGGGCCACCATCGGATACGCAGTATTTT,CASSWGPPSDTQYF
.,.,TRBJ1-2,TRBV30,TGTGCCTGGAGTCAGTTTAACTATGGCTACACCTTC,CAWSQFNYGYTF
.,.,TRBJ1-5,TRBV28,TGTGCCAGCAGCTCGGACCTCTCCTTCAATCAGCCCCAGCATTTT,CASSSDLSFNQPQHF
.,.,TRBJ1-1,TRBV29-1,TGCAGCGTTTTTATGGGTTACACTGAAGCTTTCTTT,CSVFMGYTEAFF
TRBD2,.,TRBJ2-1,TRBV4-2,TGTGCCAGCAGCCAAGACGTAGCGGGGAGGGGTGAGCAGTTCTTC,CASSQDVAGRGEQFF
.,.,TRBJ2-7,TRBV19,TGTGCCAGTAGTAAGGCGCCCGGTGGCTCCTACGAGCAGTACTTC,CASSKAPGGSYEQYF
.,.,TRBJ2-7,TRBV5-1,TGCGCCAGCAGATCCGCTGGACAGATCAATTACGAGCAGTACTTC,CASRSAGQINYEQYF
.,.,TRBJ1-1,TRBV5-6,TGTGCCAGCAGCTTCCTTCATGGGACTGAAGCTTTCTTT,CASSFLHGTEAFF
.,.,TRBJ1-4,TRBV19,TGTGCCAGTAGTTCTCTAGGACTTGCAACTAATGAAAAACTGTTTTTT,CASSSLGLATNEKLFF
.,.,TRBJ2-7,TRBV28,TGTGCCAGCAGTACGGCACTAAAGGGAAACTACGAGCAGTACTTC,CASSTALKGNYEQYF
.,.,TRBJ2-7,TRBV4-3,TGCGCCAGCAGCCAAGATCTCGGCGGGGCCTACGAGCAGTACTTC,CASSQDLGGAYEQYF
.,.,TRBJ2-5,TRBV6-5,TGTGCCAGCAGGCGTCCGGGACTAGAGACCCAGTACTTC,CASRRPGLETQYF
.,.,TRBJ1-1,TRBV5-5,TGTGCCAGCAGCCTGCAAGAACAGGGAGTCCTTGAAGCTTTCTTT,CASSLQEQGVLEAFF
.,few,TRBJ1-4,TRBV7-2,TGTGCCAGCACCACCACAGTCGCAACTAATGAAAAACTGTTTTTT,CASTTTVATNEKLFF